The 29 T cell receptor beta chains below come from one sample, sequenced in a study of CD8 T cells in ankylosing spondylitis. TCRdb reprocessed the 5' RACE reads via MiXCR and lists one record per CDR3 protein. This sample has 300,000 to 350,000 distinct CDR3 sequences, with roughly 14% found just once. The sequenced sample was blood, either unsorted or a sorted T cell fraction (not recorded which). The receptors originated from a male donor with ankylosing spondylitis or in good health (not recorded which).

This clonotype came up many times. This rearrangement joins TRBV5-1 to TRBJ1-1, with 8 nucleotides matching TRBD1. V lost 0 bases and J lost 6; bases outside the gene matches: 10. Germline V lookup: CDR1 SGHRS, CDR2 YFSETQ. The length of the CDR3 is 16 residues. The CDR3 reads CASSLEQQGVGAEAFF. Here the CDR3 DNA reads TGCGCCAGCAGCTTGGAACAACAGGGGGTAGGGGCTGAAGCTTTCTTT.

The gene calls are TRBV5-1 and TRBJ2-5, with D tentatively TRBD2 (6 bases). Germline CDR1 and CDR2: SGHRS and YFSETQ. V was pared by 0 bases and J by 5 bases, with 14 bases between. There are 15 residues in the CDR3. The CDR3, as DNA: TGCGCCAGCAGCTTGGTGGCGGGACCAGGGGAGACCCAGTACTTC. Its translation: CASSLVAGPGETQYF.

This clonotype has a handful of counts. The V gene is TRBV30, the J gene TRBJ2-4; D is undetermined. This CDR3 region has 15 residues. V was clipped by 0 bases and J by 3 bases, with 12 bases between them. Germline CDR1 is GTSNPN and CDR2 is SVGIG (reference sequence). The CDR3 loop is CAWSVRGFDKNIQYF. CDR3 sequence (DNA): TGTGCCTGGAGTGTACGTGGGTTTGACAAAAACATTCAGTACTTC.

This clonotype was counted ten times or more. The rearrangement uses TRBV7-9 and TRBJ2-3; D not certain. Trimming took off 11 bases at V and 1 base at J, with 4 bases between the two ends. Germline assignment: CDR1 SEHNR and CDR2 FQNEAQ (reference sequence). The CDR3 is made up of 10 amino acids. The CDR3 region is CAGGTDTQYF. In DNA, the CDR3 is TGTGCCGGGGGCACAGATACGCAGTATTTT.

The genes are TRBV5-4 and TRBJ2-1; tentatively, D is TRBD1 (6 bases). The CDR3 consists of 15 residues. Germline-derived CDR1 and CDR2 are SGHNT and YYREEE (reference sequence). V was shortened by 1 base and J by 7 bases, with 15 bases between the two germline ends. The CDR3: CASSLITRGGNEQFF. The CDR3 region has the DNA TGTGCCAGCAGCTTGATTACCAGGGGCGGGAATGAGCAGTTCTTC. Full variable domain (missing parts from reference TRBV5-4 and TRBJ2-1): ETGVTQSPTHLIKTRGQQVTLRCSSQSGHNTVSWYQQALGQGPQFIFQYYREEENGRGNFPPRFSGLQFPNYSSELNVNALELDDSALYLCASSLITRGGNEQFFGPGTRLTVL.

The chain joins TRBV11-2 to TRBJ2-7; D unresolved. V lost 5 bases and J 0 bases, leaving 8 bases between the germline ends. The CDR3 totals 13 residues. The germline gives CDR1 SGHAT, CDR2 FQNNGV. CDR3 nucleotide sequence: TGTGCCAGCAGCGCCCTGGTCTCCTACGAGCAGTACTTC. Its protein is CASSALVSYEQYF.

The rearrangement links TRBV27 to TRBJ2-5; possible D gene TRBD1, 5 bases. The CDR3 contains 13 residues. CDR1 MNHEY and CDR2 SMNVEV come from the germline V gene (reference sequence). The V end lost 4 bases, the J end lost 7 bases, and 13 bases lay between the germline ends. The CDR3 loop reads CASSSLRGGTQYF. CDR3 nucleotides: TGTGCCAGCAGTTCGCTTAGGGGCGGGACCCAGTACTTC.

This clonotype turned up a few times. Here the CDR3 omits its conserved ending phenylalanine or tryptophan, so a read error is the likely source. It is unclear where the CDR3 begins or ends on the DNA, so no DNA is shown, and the CDR3 is as TCRdb lists it. The chain couples TRBV4-1 to TRBJ2-1; no check of the table's D call, TRBD2, against the DNA was made. The CDR3 contains 13 residues when both ends are counted. Germline loops: CDR1 MGHRA, CDR2 YSYEKL. The CDR3 loop reads CASSQDLMGLVVL.

This clonotype was observed a handful of times. The chain joins TRBV3-1 to TRBJ2-3; weak D call: TRBD1 (6 bases). Germline V gene lookup returns CDR1 LGHDT and CDR2 YNNKEL (reference sequence). CDR3 length: 16 residues. Trimming shortened V by 6 bases and J by 3 bases, and 19 bases separated the two germline ends. The CDR3 DNA is TGTGCCAGCAGTCGTTTACAGGGAAGAGGAACAGATACGCAGTATTTT. Translated, it gives CASSRLQGRGTDTQYF.

In its sample, this clonotype was seen a few times. The genes are TRBV24-1 and TRBJ2-7; tentative D call: TRBD2 (5 bases). This CDR3 is built from 13 residues. Per germline, CDR1 KGHDR and CDR2 SFDVKD. With 3 bases removed from V and 6 bases from J, the gap between germline ends came to 11 bases. CDR3 bases: TGTGCCACCAGTGATCCGGGGAGCGGCGAGCAGTACTTC. This sequence encodes CATSDPGSGEQYF.

J is TRBJ1-4 and V is TRBV6-1, with D possibly being TRBD1 (6 bases). In germline, CDR1 is MNHNS, CDR2 SASEGT. Trimming took 3 bases from V and 0 from J, leaving 20 bases between them. This CDR3 has 19 amino acids. The CDR3 sequence is CASSERQVRFGTTNEKLFF. In DNA, the CDR3 is TGTGCCAGCAGTGAGCGACAGGTTCGATTTGGAACAACTAATGAAAAACTGTTTTTT.

This rearrangement joins TRBV7-7 to TRBJ2-2; possible D gene TRBD2, 6 bases. Germline values: CDR1 SSHAT, CDR2 FNYEAQ (reference sequence). This CDR3 is 16 amino acids long. The V and J ends lost 3 bases and 5 bases respectively, with 16 bases between them. CDR3 DNA sequence: TGTGCCAGCAGCTTGGAGGGTTATCCCTCGACCGGGGAGCTGTTTTTT. Amino acids: CASSLEGYPSTGELFF.

The chain employs TRBV12-3 or TRBV12-4 and TRBJ2-5; 7 bases match TRBD1. With V trimmed by 6 bases and J by 4 bases, 8 bases remained unmatched. The CDR3 has 14 amino acids. CDR3 sequence: CASSGNNRGETQYF. The CDR3 DNA sequence: TGTGCCAGCAGCGGGAATAACAGGGGAGAGACCCAGTACTTC.

This clonotype was found many times. The chain combines TRBV12-3 or TRBV12-4 with TRBJ2-5; 12 positions match TRBD2. V shed 6 bases and J 5 bases; nucleotides not matched to a gene: 16. The CDR3 is 18 amino acids. CDR3 sequence reads: CASSIYRRLAGERETQYF. CDR3 DNA: TGTGCCAGCAGCATCTACCGAAGACTAGCGGGGGAACGGGAGACCCAGTACTTC.

This clonotype was found many times. The chain employs TRBV7-9 and TRBJ1-4; D ambiguous. Germline CDR1 SEHNR, CDR2 FQNEAQ (reference sequence). V lost 3 bases and J lost 8, with 10 bases in between. This CDR3 region has 13 residues. CDR3 amino acids: CASSFYAGEKLFF. CDR3 DNA sequence: TGTGCCAGCAGCTTTTACGCGGGAGAAAAACTGTTTTTT.

This sequence joins TRBV29-1 and TRBJ1-1; perhaps TRBD1 as D (6 bases). Germline values: CDR1 SQVTM, CDR2 ANQGSEA. The CDR3 length is 14 residues. Trimming removed 4 bases from V and 8 bases from J, with 20 bases in between. In DNA form, the CDR3 reads TGCAGCGTTGTAGGTTGGGGGCAGGGGAAGGAAGCTTTCTTT. Amino acid sequence: CSVVGWGQGKEAFF.

The V call is TRBV12-3 or TRBV12-4, the J call TRBJ2-1, with 9 positions matching TRBD2. After removal of 8 bases from V and 9 bases from J, the junction contained 11 bases not matched to a gene. This CDR3 has 14 amino acids. CDR3 nucleotides: TGTGCCAGCGGCGGGGGGGCCATGTCCGCTGAGCAGTTCTTC. Protein sequence: CASGGGAMSAEQFF.

Concerning this clonotype itself: The CDR3 end shows no conserved phenylalanine or tryptophan, and so a read error is likely. J is TRBJ2-1 and V is TRBV6-6, with a weak D call TRBD1 (5 bases). Between the trimmed V and J ends, which lost 4 bases and 10 bases, there was a span of 11 bases. The CDR3 is 12 amino acids. CDR1 and CDR2 from the germline V gene are MNHNY and SVGAGI (reference sequence). CDR3 region: CASSSTGVEQFS. The CDR3, as DNA: TGTGCCAGCAGTTCAACAGGTGTAGAGCAGTTCTCC.

This clonotype showed up just a few times. J is TRBJ1-2 and V is TRBV4-1, with a tentative D call TRBD1 (6 bases). Trimming removed 0 bases at V and 4 bases at J, with 18 bases between. Germline assignment: CDR1 MGHRA and CDR2 YSYEKL. The CDR3 runs 17 residues. The CDR3 DNA is TGCGCCAGCAGCCAAGATACGGACAGCGAACGGGCCTATGGCTACACCTTC. Its translation: CASSQDTDSERAYGYTF.

This clonotype was seen a handful of times. J is TRBJ1-1 and V is TRBV5-1; 8 nucleotides line up with TRBD1. Germline V gene data show CDR1 as SGHRS and CDR2 as YFSETQ. J was trimmed by 2 bases and V by 6 bases; bases with no gene match: 6. This CDR3 contains 14 residues. CDR3 bases: TGCGCCAGCATTCCCGGACAGGGTAACACTGAAGCTTTCTTT. This encodes CASIPGQGNTEAFF.

This clonotype has just a few counts. V gene TRBV20-1 combines with J gene TRBJ1-1; D might be TRBD1 (6 bases). CDR1 and CDR2 (germline): DFQATT, SNEGSKA (reference sequence). The CDR3 spans 14 residues. Trimming took off 2 bases at V and 1 base at J, with 11 bases between the two ends. The CDR3 DNA reads as TGCAGTGCTAGACCGGGACACGGGAACACTGAAGCTTTCTTT. The encoded protein is CSARPGHGNTEAFF.

The CDR3 DNA is TGTGCCAGCAGCCGTACAGGGACCGAGCAGTACTTC. This sequence encodes CASSRTGTEQYF. The chain couples TRBV3-1 to TRBJ2-7; D is possibly TRBD1 (6 bases). The germline V gene encodes CDR1 LGHDT and CDR2 YNNKEL (reference sequence). Trimming cost V 4 bases and J 6 bases, with 10 bases left between them. This CDR3 has 12 residues.

This clonotype was detected only a few times. The gene calls are TRBV14 and TRBJ2-5; 11 nucleotides agree with TRBD1. From germline, CDR1 is SGHDN and CDR2 FVKESK. CDR3 length equals 16 residues. After removal of 4 bases from V and 4 bases from J, the junction contained 8 bases not matched to a gene. CDR3 loop: CASSPDRGRVRETQYF. The CDR3 DNA reads TGTGCCAGCAGCCCGGACAGGGGGCGAGTCAGAGAGACCCAGTACTTC.

In its sample, this clonotype was seen a few times. This could be a read error, since a much larger clone is one nucleotide away. The chain carries TRBV12-3 or TRBV12-4 and TRBJ1-5; D is undetermined. This CDR3 region has 13 residues. Trimming removed 5 bases at V and 1 base at J, with 6 bases between. The CDR3 sequence: CASSAASNQPQHF. The CDR3 DNA follows: TGTGCCAGCAGTGCGGCGAGCAATCAGCCCCAGCATTTT.

The table lists this clonotype with a few counts. The chain links TRBV7-2 to TRBJ1-2, with a weak D call TRBD1 (6 bases). Germline V gives CDR1 SGHTA, CDR2 FQGNSA. The CDR3 has 13 residues. V was trimmed by 10 bases and J by 2 bases, leaving 14 bases between them. The CDR3 loop reads CAISRQVNYGYTF. CDR3 DNA: TGTGCCATTTCGAGACAGGTGAACTATGGCTACACCTTC. Complete variable domain (other parts from reference TRBV7-2 and TRBJ1-2): GAGVSQSPSNKVTEKGKDVELRCDPISGHTALYWYRQSLGQGLEFLIYFQGNSAPDKSGLPSDRFSAERTGGSVSTLTIQRTQQEDSAVYLCAISRQVNYGYTFGSGTRLTVV.

This clonotype showed up just a few times. The chain links TRBV11-1 to TRBJ2-3; 11 nucleotides match TRBD2. Germline values: CDR1 SGHAT, CDR2 FQDESV (reference sequence). The J segment lost 0 bases and the V segment lost 5 bases, leaving 10 bases of the junction unmatched. This CDR3 is 18 amino acids long. The CDR3 protein is CASSPAGLAGGSTDTQYF. CDR3 sequence (DNA): TGTGCCAGCAGCCCCGCAGGCCTAGCGGGGGGTAGCACAGATACGCAGTATTTT.

This chain joins TRBV27 and TRBJ2-2; 11 bases match TRBD1. The CDR3 runs 17 residues. Germline values: CDR1 MNHEY, CDR2 SMNVEV (reference sequence). With 6 bases clipped from V and 0 bases from J, the junction kept 6 bases outside the gene matches. The CDR3 DNA follows: TGTGCCAGCAGCCCCGGACAGGGGGCTGCGAACACCGGGGAGCTGTTTTTT. It yields the protein CASSPGQGAANTGELFF.

This chain joins TRBV12-3 or TRBV12-4 and TRBJ2-4; D is tentatively TRBD1 or TRBD2 (5 bases each). V lost 2 bases and J 0 bases, leaving 11 bases between the germline ends. This CDR3 region has 16 residues. In nucleotides, the CDR3 is TGTGCCAGCAGTTTATACGGGGACCTAGCCAAAAACATTCAGTACTTC. It specifies CASSLYGDLAKNIQYF.

There are a few counts of this clonotype. V is TRBV4-1 and J is TRBJ2-2; D is perhaps TRBD1 (6 bases). This CDR3 is 15 amino acids long. Between the trimmed V and J ends, which lost 4 bases and 5 bases, there was a span of 14 bases. CDR1 MGHRA and CDR2 YSYEKL come from the germline V gene. The CDR3 DNA is TGCGCCAGCAGCCTACGCCCACAGGGAACCGGGGAGCTGTTTTTT. This gives the protein CASSLRPQGTGELFF.